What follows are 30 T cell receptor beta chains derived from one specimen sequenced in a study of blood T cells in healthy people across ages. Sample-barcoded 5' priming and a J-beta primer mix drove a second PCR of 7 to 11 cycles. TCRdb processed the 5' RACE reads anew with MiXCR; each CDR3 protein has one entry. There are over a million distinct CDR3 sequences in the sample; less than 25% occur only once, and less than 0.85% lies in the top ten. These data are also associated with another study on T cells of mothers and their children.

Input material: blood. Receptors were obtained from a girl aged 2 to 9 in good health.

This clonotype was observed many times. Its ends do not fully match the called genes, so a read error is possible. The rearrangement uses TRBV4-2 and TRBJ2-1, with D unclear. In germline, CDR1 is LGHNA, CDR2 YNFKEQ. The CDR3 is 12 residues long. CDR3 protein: CASSQDGDEQFF. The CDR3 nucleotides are TGCGCCAGCAGCCAAGATGGGGATGAGCAGTTCTTC.

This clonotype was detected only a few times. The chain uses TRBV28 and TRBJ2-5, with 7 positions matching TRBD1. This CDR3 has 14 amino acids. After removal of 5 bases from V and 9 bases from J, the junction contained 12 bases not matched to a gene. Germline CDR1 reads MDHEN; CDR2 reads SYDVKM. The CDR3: CASSGTGQPAAQYF. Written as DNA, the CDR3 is TGTGCCAGCAGTGGTACGGGACAGCCCGCGGCCCAGTACTTC.

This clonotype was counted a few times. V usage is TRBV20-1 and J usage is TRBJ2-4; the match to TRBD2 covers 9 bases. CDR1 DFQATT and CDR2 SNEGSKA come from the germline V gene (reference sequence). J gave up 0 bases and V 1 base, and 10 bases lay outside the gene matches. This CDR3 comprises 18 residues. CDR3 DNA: TGCAGTGCTAGAGTAGTACTAAGCGGGAGGACAGCCAAAAACATTCAGTACTTC. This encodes CSARVVLSGRTAKNIQYF.

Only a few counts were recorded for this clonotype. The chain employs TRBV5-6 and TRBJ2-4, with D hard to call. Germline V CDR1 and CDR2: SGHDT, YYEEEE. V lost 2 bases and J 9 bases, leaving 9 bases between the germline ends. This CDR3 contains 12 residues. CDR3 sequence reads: CASSFVRSIQYF. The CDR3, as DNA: TGTGCCAGCAGCTTCGTCAGAAGCATTCAGTACTTC.

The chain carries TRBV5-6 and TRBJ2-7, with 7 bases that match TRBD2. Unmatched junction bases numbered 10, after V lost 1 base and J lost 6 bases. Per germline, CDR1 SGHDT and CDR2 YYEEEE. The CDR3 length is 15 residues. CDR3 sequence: CASSLLDGGSFEQYF. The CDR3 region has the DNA TGTGCCAGCAGCTTGTTGGACGGGGGGTCTTTCGAGCAGTACTTC.

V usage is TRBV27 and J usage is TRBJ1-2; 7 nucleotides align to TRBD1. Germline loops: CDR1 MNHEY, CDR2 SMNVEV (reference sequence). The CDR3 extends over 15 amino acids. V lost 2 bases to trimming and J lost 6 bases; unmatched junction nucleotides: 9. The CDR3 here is CASSLATGTYDGYTF. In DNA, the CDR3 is TGTGCCAGCAGTTTAGCGACAGGGACTTATGATGGCTACACCTTC.

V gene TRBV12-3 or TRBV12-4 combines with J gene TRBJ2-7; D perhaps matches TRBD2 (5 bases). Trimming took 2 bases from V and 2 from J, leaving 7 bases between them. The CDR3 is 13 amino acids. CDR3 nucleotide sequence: TGTGCCAGCAGTTTACGGGATGCCTACGAGCAGTACTTC. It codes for CASSLRDAYEQYF.

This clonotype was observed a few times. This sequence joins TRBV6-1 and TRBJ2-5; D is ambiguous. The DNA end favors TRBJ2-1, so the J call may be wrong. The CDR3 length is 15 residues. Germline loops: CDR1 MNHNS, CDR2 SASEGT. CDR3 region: CASRTKGLGYNEQFF. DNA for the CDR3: TGTGCCAGCAGGACGAAAGGCCTGGGGTACAATGAGCAGTTCTTC.

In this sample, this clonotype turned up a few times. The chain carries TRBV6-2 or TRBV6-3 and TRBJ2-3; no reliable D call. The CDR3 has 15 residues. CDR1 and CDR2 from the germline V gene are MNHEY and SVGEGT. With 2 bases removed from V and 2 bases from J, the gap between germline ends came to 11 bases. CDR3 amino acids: CASSYPGTITDTQYF. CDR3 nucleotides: TGTGCCAGCAGTTACCCCGGAACCATCACAGATACGCAGTATTTT.

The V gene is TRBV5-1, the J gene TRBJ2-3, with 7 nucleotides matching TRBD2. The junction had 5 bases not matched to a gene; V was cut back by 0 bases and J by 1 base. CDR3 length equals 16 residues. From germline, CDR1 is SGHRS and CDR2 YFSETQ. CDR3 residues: CASSLGESGGTDTQYF. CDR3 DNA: TGCGCCAGCAGCTTGGGGGAGAGCGGGGGCACAGATACGCAGTATTTT.

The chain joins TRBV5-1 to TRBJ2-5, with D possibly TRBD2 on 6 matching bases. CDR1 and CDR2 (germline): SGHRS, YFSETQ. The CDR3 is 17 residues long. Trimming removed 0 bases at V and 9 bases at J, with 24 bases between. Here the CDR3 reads CASSLGIYDSFGEAQYF. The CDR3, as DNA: TGCGCCAGCAGCTTGGGAATTTACGACTCCTTCGGGGAGGCCCAGTACTTC. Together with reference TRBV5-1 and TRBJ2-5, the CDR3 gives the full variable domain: KAGVTQTPRYLIKTRGQQVTLSCSPISGHRSVSWYQQTPGQGLQFLFEYFSETQRNKGNFPGRFSGRQFSNSRSEMNVSTLELGDSALYLCASSLGIYDSFGEAQYFGPGTRLLVL.

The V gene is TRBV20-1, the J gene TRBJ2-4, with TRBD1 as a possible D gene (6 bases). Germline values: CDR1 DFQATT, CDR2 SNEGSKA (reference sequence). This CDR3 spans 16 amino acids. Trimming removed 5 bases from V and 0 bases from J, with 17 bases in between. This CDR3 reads CSAAPPGELAKNIQYF. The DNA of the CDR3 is TGCAGTGCTGCCCCTCCAGGGGAACTAGCCAAAAACATTCAGTACTTC.

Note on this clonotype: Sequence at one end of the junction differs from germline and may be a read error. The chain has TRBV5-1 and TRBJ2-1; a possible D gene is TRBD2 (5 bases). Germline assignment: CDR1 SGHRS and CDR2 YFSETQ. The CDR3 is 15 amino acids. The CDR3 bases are TGCGCCAGCAGCTTGGCCCGGGGTTCCATCAATGAACAGTTCTTC. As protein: CASSLARGSINEQFF. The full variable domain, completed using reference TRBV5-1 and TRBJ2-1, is KAGVTQTPRYLIKTRGQQVTLSCSPISGHRSVSWYQQTPGQGLQFLFEYFSETQRNKGNFPGRFSGRQFSNSRSEMNVSTLELGDSALYLCASSLARGSINEQFFGPGTRLTVL.

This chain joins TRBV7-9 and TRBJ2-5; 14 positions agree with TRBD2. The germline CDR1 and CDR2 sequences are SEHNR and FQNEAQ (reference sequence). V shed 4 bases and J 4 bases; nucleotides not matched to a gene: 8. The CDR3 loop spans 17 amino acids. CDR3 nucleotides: TGTGCCAGCAGCTCGCCGGGACTAGCGGGAGCAGGAGAGACCCAGTACTTC. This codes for CASSSPGLAGAGETQYF.

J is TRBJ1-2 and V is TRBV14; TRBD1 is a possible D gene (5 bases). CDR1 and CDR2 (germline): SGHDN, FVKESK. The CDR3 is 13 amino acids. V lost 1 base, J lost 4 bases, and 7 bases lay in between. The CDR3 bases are TGTGCCAGCAGCCAAGGCAGGGTCTATGGCTACACCTTC. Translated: CASSQGRVYGYTF.

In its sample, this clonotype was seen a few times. CDR3 nucleotide sequence: TGTGCCAGCAGCGCCGGACTAGCGGGGGGGCCCGTCACAGATACGCAGTATTTT. Encoded protein: CASSAGLAGGPVTDTQYF. The chain combines TRBV7-9 with TRBJ2-3; 15 nucleotides line up with TRBD2. Germline loops: CDR1 SEHNR, CDR2 FQNEAQ (reference sequence). The J segment lost 2 bases and the V segment lost 5 bases, leaving 8 bases of the junction unmatched. The CDR3 consists of 18 residues.

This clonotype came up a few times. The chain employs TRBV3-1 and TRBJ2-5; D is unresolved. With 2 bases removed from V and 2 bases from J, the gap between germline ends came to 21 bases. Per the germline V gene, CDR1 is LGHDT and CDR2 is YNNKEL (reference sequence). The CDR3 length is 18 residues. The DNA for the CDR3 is TGTGCCAGCAGCCAAATATCAAGTTCCGCAGGTGGGCAAGAGACCCAGTACTTC. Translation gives CASSQISSSAGGQETQYF.

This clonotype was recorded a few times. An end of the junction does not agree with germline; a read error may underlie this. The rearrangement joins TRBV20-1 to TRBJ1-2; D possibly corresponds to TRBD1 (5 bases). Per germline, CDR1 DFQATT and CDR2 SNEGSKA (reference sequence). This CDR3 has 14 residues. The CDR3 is CSARGGGSNYGYTF. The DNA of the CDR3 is TGCAGTGCTAGGGGGGGGGGTAGTAACTATGGCTACACTTTC.

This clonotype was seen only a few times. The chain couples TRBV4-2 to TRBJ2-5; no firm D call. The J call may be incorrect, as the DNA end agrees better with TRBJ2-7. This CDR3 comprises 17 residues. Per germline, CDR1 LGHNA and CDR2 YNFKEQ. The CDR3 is CASSQSELSVYLYEQYF. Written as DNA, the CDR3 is TGTGCCAGCAGCCAAAGCGAATTAAGTGTGTATCTCTACGAGCAGTACTTC.

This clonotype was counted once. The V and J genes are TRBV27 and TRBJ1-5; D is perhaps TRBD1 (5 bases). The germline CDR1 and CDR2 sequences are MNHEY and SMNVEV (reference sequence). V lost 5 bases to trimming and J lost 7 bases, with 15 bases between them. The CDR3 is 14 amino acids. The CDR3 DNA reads TGTGCCAGCAGTATTGACGGGGCCGGGCAGCCCCAGCATTTT. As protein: CASSIDGAGQPQHF.

In DNA, the CDR3 is TGTGCCAGCAGCGTAGCTGGCGGCCCCTCCTACGAGCAGTACTTC. Translating it yields CASSVAGGPSYEQYF. V and J are TRBV9 and TRBJ2-5; D is undetermined. The end of the DNA aligns better with TRBJ2-7, so the J call may be wrong. The CDR3 loop spans 15 amino acids. Germline V gene lookup returns CDR1 SGDLS and CDR2 YYNGEE.

CDR3 sequence: CAISSTRGQGFYEQYF. In nucleotides, the CDR3 is TGTGCCATCAGTTCCACCCGGGGACAGGGGTTCTACGAGCAGTACTTC. This chain uses TRBV10-3 with TRBJ2-7; TRBD1 matches at 10 bases. The germline gives CDR1 ENHRY, CDR2 SYGVKD. With 5 bases clipped from V and 3 bases from J, the junction kept 10 bases outside the gene matches. The length of the CDR3 is 16 residues.

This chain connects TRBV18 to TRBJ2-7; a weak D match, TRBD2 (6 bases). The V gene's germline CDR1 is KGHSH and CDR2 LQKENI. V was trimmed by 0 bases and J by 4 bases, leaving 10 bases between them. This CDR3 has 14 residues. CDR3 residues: CASSPPLGGYEQYF. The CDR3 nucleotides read TGTGCCAGCTCACCACCACTCGGGGGTTACGAGCAGTACTTC.

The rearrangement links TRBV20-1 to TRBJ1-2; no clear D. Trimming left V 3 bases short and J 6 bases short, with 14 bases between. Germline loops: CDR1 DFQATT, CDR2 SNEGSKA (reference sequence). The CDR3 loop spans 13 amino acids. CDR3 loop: CSARTQIRDGYTF. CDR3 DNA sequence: TGCAGTGCTAGGACCCAGATTCGGGATGGCTACACCTTC.

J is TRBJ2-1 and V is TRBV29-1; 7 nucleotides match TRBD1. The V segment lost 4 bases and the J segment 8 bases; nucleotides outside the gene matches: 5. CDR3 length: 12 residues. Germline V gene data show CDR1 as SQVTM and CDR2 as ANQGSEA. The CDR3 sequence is CSVARTGHEQFF. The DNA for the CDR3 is TGCAGCGTTGCCCGGACAGGACATGAGCAGTTCTTC.

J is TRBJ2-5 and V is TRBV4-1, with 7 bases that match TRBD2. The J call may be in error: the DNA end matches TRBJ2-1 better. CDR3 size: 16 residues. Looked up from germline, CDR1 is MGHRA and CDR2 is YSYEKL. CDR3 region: CASSQDRRAGTDEQFF. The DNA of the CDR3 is TGCGCCAGCAGCCAAGATCGTAGAGCGGGAACCGATGAGCAGTTCTTC.

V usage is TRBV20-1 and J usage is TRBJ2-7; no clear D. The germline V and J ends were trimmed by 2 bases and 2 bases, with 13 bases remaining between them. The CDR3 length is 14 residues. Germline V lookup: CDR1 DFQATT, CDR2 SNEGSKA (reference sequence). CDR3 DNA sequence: TGCAGTGCTAGATCCCCTACTGCTCCCTACGAGCAGTACTTC. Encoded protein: CSARSPTAPYEQYF.

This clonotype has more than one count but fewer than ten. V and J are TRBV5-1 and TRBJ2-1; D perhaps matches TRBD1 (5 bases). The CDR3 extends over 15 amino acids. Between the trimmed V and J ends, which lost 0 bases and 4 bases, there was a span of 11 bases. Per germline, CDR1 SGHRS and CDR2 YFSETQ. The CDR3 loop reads CASSLGRAEYNEQFF. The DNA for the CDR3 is TGCGCCAGCAGCTTGGGCAGGGCAGAATACAATGAGCAGTTCTTC.

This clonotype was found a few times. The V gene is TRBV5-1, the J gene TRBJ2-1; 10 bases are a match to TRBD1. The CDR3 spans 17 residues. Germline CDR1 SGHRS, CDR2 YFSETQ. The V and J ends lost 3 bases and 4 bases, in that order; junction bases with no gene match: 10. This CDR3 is CASSSEAGTGEYNEQFF. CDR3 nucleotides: TGCGCCAGCAGCTCTGAAGCCGGGACAGGGGAATACAATGAGCAGTTCTTC.

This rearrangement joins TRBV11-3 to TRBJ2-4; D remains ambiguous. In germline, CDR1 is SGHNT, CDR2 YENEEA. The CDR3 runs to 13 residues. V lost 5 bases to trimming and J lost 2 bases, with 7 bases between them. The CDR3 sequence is CASSVPPKNIQYF. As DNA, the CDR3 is TGTGCCAGCAGCGTTCCTCCCAAAAACATTCAGTACTTC.